This passage covers 3 T cell receptor beta chains from one sample sequenced in a study of cytomegalovirus exposure and HLA in healthy donors (dated by TCRdb to 2016 to 2017). The library was obtained by the immunoSEQ multiplex PCR assay. In TCRdb, the immuneACCESS table is reduced to in-frame sequences with V and J assigned. These tables do not hold every clone; where another copy was compared, an unresolved V gene accounts for under half, and the others remain unexplained. Across this sample there are approximately 170,000 clones, with about 90% seen only once. The ten largest clones capture 3% to 3.5% of the sample. The sequenced sample consisted of PBMCs. These receptors were collected from a woman in her late teens or twenties in good health and CMV-seropositive.

V usage is TRBV4-2 and J usage is TRBJ1-4; TRBD1 matches at 9 bases. The CDR3 is made up of 15 amino acids. With V trimmed by 2 bases and J by 8 bases, 6 bases remained unmatched. The V gene's germline CDR1 is LGHNA and CDR2 YNFKEQ. CDR3 nucleotides: TGTGCCAGCAGCCAAAAGGGACAGGGAGAAGAAAAACTGTTTTTT. It encodes CASSQKGQGEEKLFF.

The rearrangement uses TRBV2 and TRBJ2-7, with TRBD1 as a possible D gene (6 bases). This CDR3 is built from 15 residues. Germline V CDR1 and CDR2: SNHLY, FYNNEI. The V end was cut by 4 bases, the J end by 6 bases, with 19 bases between. For the CDR3, the DNA is TGTGCCAGCAGTGGAACAGGGTTTGCCCTGGGCGAGCAGTACTTC. This gives the protein CASSGTGFALGEQYF.

This chain joins TRBV2 and TRBJ1-2; TRBD1 agrees at 7 bases. The CDR3 sequence is 19 residues long. CDR1 is SNHLY and CDR2 is FYNNEI in the germline V gene. V dropped 8 bases and J dropped 3; count of bases not matched to a gene: 24. The CDR3, as DNA: TGTGCCAGCGTAAGGAAAAGACAGGGAAGAGGGGTTGGTGACTATGGCTACACCTTC. It yields the protein CASVRKRQGRGVGDYGYTF.